The 2 T cell receptor beta chains reported below all come from one sample, sequenced in a study of shared clonotypes between healthy human individuals. Here immunoSEQ multiplex PCR was the method, and the copy in TCRdb shows in-frame clones only, minus some. The sample has some 680,000 clones; more than 70% are singletons. Sequencing used memory CD4+ T cells sorted from blood. Subset indicated: CD45RA-negative fraction. The receptor set was obtained from a woman aged 25 to 39 in good health.

This clone was recorded at least ten times. This sample includes further DNA sequences coding for the same CDR3. This chain joins TRBV5-1 and TRBJ2-1, with 11 positions matching TRBD2. The length of the CDR3 is 14 residues. Germline CDR1 SGHRS, CDR2 YFSETQ. The V gene end was trimmed by 4 bases and the J gene end by 7 bases; junction bases not matched to a gene: 4. CDR3: CASSPGTSGNEQFF. As DNA, the CDR3 is TGCGCCAGCAGCCCCGGGACTAGCGGAAATGAGCAGTTCTTC.

The chain has TRBV11-2 and TRBJ2-7; 8 bases line up with TRBD2. The CDR3 covers 15 residues. V shed 4 bases, J shed 5 bases, and the junction held 10 bases outside the gene matches. Germline CDR1 is SGHAT and CDR2 is FQNNGV. The CDR3 nucleotides read TGTGCCAGCAGCTCCTTAAGCGGGAGTTACGACGAGCAGTACTTC. This codes for CASSSLSGSYDEQYF.